This is a list of T cell receptor beta chains from one sample in a study of T cell clonotyping in hematopoietic cell transplantation. The data were produced by immunoSEQ multiplex PCR, yet TCRdb's version contains in-frame clones alone and is incomplete. The sample lists about 29,000 clones; roughly nine tenths were seen once. Source: PBMCs, taken 100 days after allogeneic stem cell transplant. These receptors were collected from a female patient aged 50-59 years who had an allogeneic stem cell transplant from a related donor, so the T cells may come from the graft donor. Some clones in this sample may be carry-over from other donors' samples. CDR3s include the opening cysteine and the closing phenylalanine or tryptophan. A D gene is named only where the DNA matches it firmly. Clone size, where shown, is once, few, many, or a class for clones that have expanded.

v_gene	len	abundance	j_gene	d_gene	CDR3aa	CDR3nt
TRBV19	14	NA	TRBJ1-1	TRBD1	CASRPQGAHTEAFF	TGTGCCAGTAGACCACAGGGGGCGCATACTGAAGCTTTCTTT
TRBV7-7	14	NA	TRBJ2-5	NA	CASSSTGTQETQYF	TGTGCCAGCAGCAGTACAGGGACCCAAGAGACCCAGTACTTC
TRBV25-1	13	NA	TRBJ2-7	NA	CASSESGIHEQYF	TGTGCCAGCAGTGAAAGTGGGATACACGAGCAGTACTTC
TRBV7-3	14	NA	TRBJ2-5	TRBD2	CASSEGLAGETQYF	TGTGCCAGCAGCGAGGGACTAGCGGGGGAGACCCAGTACTTC
TRBV2	15	NA	TRBJ1-2	NA	CASTSNTQGIYGYTF	TGTGCCAGCACCAGTAACACACAGGGTATCTATGGCTACACCTTC
TRBV7-9	18	NA	TRBJ2-2	NA	CASSLAGALYANTGELFF	TGTGCCAGCAGCTTAGCGGGGGCCTTATACGCGAACACCGGGGAGCTGTTTTTT
TRBV19	14	NA	TRBJ1-5	NA	CASTRIQGNQPQHF	TGTGCCAGTACCAGGATACAGGGCAATCAGCCCCAGCATTTT
TRBV10-3	15	NA	TRBJ2-1	NA	CAISGRDQRSNEQFF	TGTGCCATCAGTGGCCGGGACCAGAGGTCCAATGAGCAGTTCTTC
TRBV2	12	NA	TRBJ2-3	NA	CAGGGGTDTQYF	TGTGCCGGGGGAGGTGGGACAGATACGCAGTATTTT
TRBV9	15	NA	TRBJ1-1	NA	CASSVASRGLSEAFF	TGTGCCAGCAGCGTAGCGAGCAGGGGACTGTCTGAAGCTTTCTTT
TRBV6-5	15	NA	TRBJ1-4	NA	CASSKGGPRDEKLFF	TGTGCCAGCAGTAAAGGTGGCCCTAGGGATGAAAAACTGTTTTTT
TRBV14	16	NA	TRBJ1-1	TRBD1	CASSRLGTEGDTEAFF	TGTGCCAGCAGCCGCTTAGGGACAGAGGGGGACACTGAAGCTTTCTTT
TRBV9	15	NA	TRBJ2-5	NA	CASSVAGSPPETQYF	TGTGCCAGCAGCGTAGCGGGATCCCCGCCCGAGACCCAGTACTTC
TRBV19	14	NA	TRBJ1-3	NA	CASSTRDIGNTIYF	TGTGCCAGTAGTACCCGGGACATAGGAAACACCATATATTTT
TRBV13	14	NA	TRBJ2-5	NA	CASSLGPTQETQYF	TGTGCCAGCAGCTTAGGGCCGACCCAAGAGACCCAGTACTTC
TRBV6-1	13	NA	TRBJ2-3	NA	CASTPGAVDTQYF	TGTGCCAGCACCCCAGGGGCCGTGGATACGCAGTATTTT
TRBV2	15	once	TRBJ1-6	NA	CASRETGTTNSPLHF	TGTGCCAGCAGGGAGACCGGGACAACTAATTCACCCCTCCACTTT
TRBV18	16	NA	TRBJ1-3	TRBD1	CASSVQGTGVGNTIYF	TGTGCCAGCTCTGTACAGGGGACGGGAGTCGGAAACACCATATATTTT
TRBV27	12	few	TRBJ1-2	NA	CASSHYPGGYTF	TGTGCCAGCAGTCACTATCCGGGTGGCTACACCTTC
TRBV28	13	NA	TRBJ1-3	NA	CASTSSGTNTIYF	TGTGCCAGCACCTCTAGTGGCACAAACACCATATATTTT
TRBV4-3	16	NA	TRBJ1-2	NA	CASSQDHYGYNYGYTF	TGCGCCAGCAGCCAAGATCATTACGGCTACAACTATGGCTACACCTTC
TRBV9	15	NA	TRBJ1-2	NA	CASSPELGEAYGYTF	TGTGCCAGCAGCCCTGAGCTGGGGGAGGCCTATGGCTACACCTTC
TRBV30	17	NA	TRBJ2-2	TRBD1	CAWSADPGTGTAGELFF	TGTGCCTGGAGTGCGGATCCAGGGACAGGGACGGCCGGGGAGCTGTTTTTT